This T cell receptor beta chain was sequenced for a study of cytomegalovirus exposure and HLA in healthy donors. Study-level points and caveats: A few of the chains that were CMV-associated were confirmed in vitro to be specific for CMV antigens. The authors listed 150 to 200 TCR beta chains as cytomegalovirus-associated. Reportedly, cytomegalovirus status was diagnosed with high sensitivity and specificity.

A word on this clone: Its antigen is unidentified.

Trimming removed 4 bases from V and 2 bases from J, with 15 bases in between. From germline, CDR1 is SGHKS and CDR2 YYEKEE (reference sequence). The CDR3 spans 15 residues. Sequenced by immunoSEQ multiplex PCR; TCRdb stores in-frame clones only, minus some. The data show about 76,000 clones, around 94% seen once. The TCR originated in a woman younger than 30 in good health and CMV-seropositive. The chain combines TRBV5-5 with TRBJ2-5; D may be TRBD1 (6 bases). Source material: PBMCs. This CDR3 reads CASSPTGTPQETQYF. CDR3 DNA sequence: TGTGCCAGCAGCCCAACCGGGACACCTCAAGAGACCCAGTACTTC.